The 13 T cell receptor beta chains reported below all come from one sample, sequenced in a study of T cell responses to AZD1222 COVID-19 vaccine. Data came from immunoSEQ multiplex PCR; TCRdb stores just in-frame clones and leaves some out. The data show some 74,000 clones, with 75% to 90% seen just once and more than 1.2% held by the top ten. The sample consisted of peripheral blood, taken 28 days after the second AZD1222 dose. These receptors were obtained from an adult who received the AZD1222 COVID-19 vaccine.

The chain has TRBV5-1 and TRBJ1-6, with D uncertain. The CDR3 has 15 amino acids. Germline assignment: CDR1 SGHRS and CDR2 YFSETQ. Trimming removed 4 bases at V and 1 base at J, with 9 bases between. The CDR3 here is CASSPGGSYNSPLHF. Written as DNA, the CDR3 is TGCGCCAGCAGCCCCGGCGGGTCCTATAATTCACCCCTCCACTTT.

J is TRBJ2-5 and V is TRBV11-1; D tentatively fits TRBD1 or TRBD2 (5 bases each). The CDR3 is 15 amino acids. CDR1 and CDR2 from the germline V gene are SGHAT and FQDESV (reference sequence). Trimming removed 5 bases at V and 4 bases at J, with 17 bases between. DNA for the CDR3: TGTGCCAGCAGCCCAGCACTCCGGGGCCTAGAGACCCAGTACTTC. It specifies CASSPALRGLETQYF.

The gene calls are TRBV3-1 (or the pseudogene TRBV3-2) and TRBJ1-1; D gene ambiguous. The length of the CDR3 is 14 residues. From germline, CDR1 is LGHDT and CDR2 YNNKEL (reference sequence). Trimming pared 4 bases from V and 1 base from J, leaving 10 bases between. CDR3 in DNA: TGTGCCAGCAGCCCGAGGGCCTCGAACACTGAAGCTTTCTTT. This codes for CASSPRASNTEAFF.

This chain connects TRBV4-3 to TRBJ2-3; D not resolved. The V gene lost 3 bases and the J gene lost 1 base, with 8 bases spanning the gap. The CDR3 contains 14 residues. The germline CDR1 and CDR2 sequences are LGHNA and YSLEER. CDR3 in amino acids: CASSQVVGTDTQYF. The CDR3 bases are TGCGCCAGCAGCCAGGTCGTAGGCACAGATACGCAGTATTTT.

The chain has TRBV7-2 and TRBJ1-5; D uncertain. This CDR3 is 15 amino acids long. Germline V gene lookup returns CDR1 SGHTA and CDR2 FQGNSA. Trimming left V 1 base short and J 0 bases short, with 7 bases between. The CDR3 DNA reads TGTGCCAGCAGCTTAGAGCGGATTAGCAATCAGCCCCAGCATTTT. Translated: CASSLERISNQPQHF.

The chain couples TRBV9 to TRBJ2-7; TRBD1 matches at 7 bases. This CDR3 is built from 14 residues. V gave up 4 bases and J gave up 2 bases; unmatched junction bases: 6. CDR1 is SGDLS and CDR2 is YYNGEE in the germline V gene. As DNA, the CDR3 is TGTGCCAGCAGCACCCGGGACAGTGCCTACGAGCAGTACTTC. Amino acid sequence: CASSTRDSAYEQYF.

The chain combines TRBV18 with TRBJ2-3; D not certain. V was shortened by 2 bases and J by 5 bases, with 11 bases between the two germline ends. Germline CDR1 and CDR2: KGHSH and LQKENI. The CDR3 sequence is 14 residues long. The CDR3 region is CASSPSGFRDTQYF. In nucleotides, the CDR3 is TGTGCCAGCTCACCATCCGGATTTCGAGATACGCAGTATTTT.

The chain is built from TRBV7-6 and TRBJ2-3; no definite D call. The CDR3 consists of 13 residues. Looked up from germline, CDR1 is SGHVS and CDR2 is FNYEAQ. Trimming took off 7 bases at V and 0 bases at J, with 8 bases between the two ends. The CDR3 bases are TGTGCCAGCAATTCCCCTAGCACAGATACGCAGTATTTT. Translation: CASNSPSTDTQYF.

V usage is TRBV3-1 (or the pseudogene TRBV3-2) and J usage is TRBJ1-3; 8 bases align to TRBD1. CDR1 LGHDT and CDR2 YNNKEL come from the germline V gene (reference sequence). The CDR3 contains 14 residues. V gave up 3 bases and J gave up 6 bases; unmatched junction bases: 4. In DNA, the CDR3 is TGTGCCAGCAGCCAGACAGGGGCGGAAAACACCATATATTTT. Amino acids: CASSQTGAENTIYF.

The CDR3 DNA follows: TGCGCCAGCAGCTTGGTGGCAGGGCCAAACTATGGCTACACCTTC. Residues: CASSLVAGPNYGYTF. The chain employs TRBV5-1 and TRBJ1-2, with D tentatively TRBD1 (5 bases). Trimming removed 0 bases at V and 2 bases at J, with 11 bases between. The CDR3 runs 15 residues. The germline gives CDR1 SGHRS, CDR2 YFSETQ. The entire variable domain, with the rest obtained from reference TRBV5-1 and TRBJ1-2, is as follows: KAGVTQTPRYLIKTRGQQVTLSCSPISGHRSVSWYQQTPGQGLQFLFEYFSETQRNKGNFPGRFSGRQFSNSRSEMNVSTLELGDSALYLCASSLVAGPNYGYTFGSGTRLTVV.

The V gene is TRBV6-5, the J gene TRBJ1-5; 10 bases fit TRBD1. After removal of 6 bases from V and 3 bases from J, the junction contained 5 bases not matched to a gene. From germline, CDR1 is MNHEY and CDR2 SVGAGI. The CDR3 runs to 15 residues. CDR3 nucleotide sequence: TGTGCCAGCAGCCCGACAGGGGGCGACAATCAGCCCCAGCATTTT. It encodes CASSPTGGDNQPQHF.

This chain joins TRBV2 and TRBJ1-5; D is ambiguous. CDR1 is SNHLY and CDR2 is FYNNEI in the germline V gene. The CDR3 extends over 15 amino acids. V lost 4 bases, J lost 2 bases, and 12 bases lay in between. CDR3 DNA: TGTGCCAGCAGTGTCCGGGAGTTGGGCAATCAGCCCCAGCATTTT. Translation: CASSVRELGNQPQHF.

V gene TRBV2 combines with J gene TRBJ1-2; TRBD1 matches 8 bases. This CDR3 is 11 amino acids long. After removal of 9 bases from V and 3 bases from J, the junction contained 0 bases not matched to a gene. Looked up from germline, CDR1 is SNHLY and CDR2 is FYNNEI. The CDR3 nucleotides read TGTGCCAGGACAGGGGACTATGGCTACACCTTC. Translating gives CARTGDYGYTF.